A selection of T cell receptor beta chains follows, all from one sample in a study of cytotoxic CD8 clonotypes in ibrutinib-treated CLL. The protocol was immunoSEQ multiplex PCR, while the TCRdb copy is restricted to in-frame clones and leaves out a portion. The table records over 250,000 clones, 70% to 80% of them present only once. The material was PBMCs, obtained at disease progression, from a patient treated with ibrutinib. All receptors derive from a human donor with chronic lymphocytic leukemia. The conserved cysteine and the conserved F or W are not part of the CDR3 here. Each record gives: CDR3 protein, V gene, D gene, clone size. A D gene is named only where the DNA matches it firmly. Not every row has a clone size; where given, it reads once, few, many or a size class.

ASSFRVRSGELF | TRBV27 | - | few
ASRPRQGSYEQY | TRBV6-6 | TRBD1 | -
ASSILPGRYEQY | TRBV19 | - | -
ASSSVDMGVKGTGELF | TRBV5-1 | - | -
ASSLGSGTGHYNEQF | TRBV11-2 | TRBD1 | few
ASSEYWVTGPEKLF | TRBV25-1 | TRBD1 | -
ASSPPSSGRLGETQY | TRBV18 | TRBD2 | few
ASSPRPGQTAFGYT | TRBV7-9 | - | -
SVEGVRGQGKIGSYNEQF | TRBV29-1 | TRBD1 | -
ASSSGNYEQY | TRBV19 | - | few
ASSLTGTTQGGTDTQY | TRBV7-3 | - | -
ASSLMVWGGTDTQY | TRBV7-9 | - | -
ASSQRTAQNSGANVLT | TRBV23-1 | - | -
ASSADTRVLDTQY | TRBV2 | - | -
ASSTNEKLF | TRBV25-1 | - | -
ASSGPRGGGEQY | TRBV2 | - | -
ASSLARQEAF | TRBV13 | - | few
ASSLESGGASDTQY | TRBV5-4 | TRBD2 | -
ASSLASSPYEQY | TRBV13 | - | few